Listed below are T cell receptor beta chains from one sample, sequenced in a study of blood T cell repertoires in COVID-19. TCRdb keeps only in-frame clones here, not all; method: immunoSEQ multiplex PCR. The table lists roughly 140,000 clones, more than 75% of them singletons, with roughly 10% in the top ten. The specimen was PBMCs or T cells enriched from blood (not recorded which). Source of these receptors: a man between 60 and 75 years old who had recovered from COVID-19. Each CDR3 is given with its conserved first and last residue. The order of the fields is J gene, D gene, V gene, clone size, CDR3 protein, CDR3 DNA. A D gene is named only where the DNA matches it firmly. Clone size is stated in some rows and not others, as once, few, many or a class when expanded.

j_gene: TRBJ1-2
d_gene: TRBD1
v_gene: TRBV25-1
abundance: -
CDR3aa: CASSSTGGFGYTF
CDR3nt: TGTGCCAGCAGTTCGACAGGGGGCTTTGGCTACACCTTC

j_gene: TRBJ1-2
d_gene: TRBD1
v_gene: TRBV9
abundance: once
CDR3aa: CASSVGGGGGYTF
CDR3nt: TGTGCCAGCAGCGTAGGAGGGGGCGGTGGCTACACCTTC

j_gene: TRBJ2-3
d_gene: TRBD2
v_gene: TRBV29-1
abundance: once
CDR3aa: CSAPLAGGSNTQYF
CDR3nt: TGCAGCGCACCACTAGCGGGAGGGTCCAATACGCAGTATTTT

j_gene: TRBJ2-3
d_gene: -
v_gene: TRBV7-2
abundance: -
CDR3aa: CASSSRGRTDTQYF
CDR3nt: TGTGCCAGCAGCTCACGAGGGCGTACGGATACGCAGTATTTT

j_gene: TRBJ2-7
d_gene: TRBD2
v_gene: TRBV7-6
abundance: -
CDR3aa: CASSEETSGSYEQYF
CDR3nt: TGTGCCAGCAGCGAAGAGACTAGCGGATCCTACGAGCAGTACTTC

j_gene: TRBJ2-1
d_gene: TRBD2
v_gene: TRBV30
abundance: -
CDR3aa: CAWSPPWTSLNEQFF
CDR3nt: TGTGCCTGGAGTCCTCCTTGGACTAGTCTGAATGAGCAGTTCTTC

j_gene: TRBJ1-5
d_gene: -
v_gene: TRBV19
abundance: once
CDR3aa: CASKEVAARYNQPQHF
CDR3nt: TGTGCCAGTAAGGAGGTGGCTGCCCGCTACAATCAGCCCCAGCATTTT

j_gene: TRBJ2-7
d_gene: -
v_gene: TRBV5-6
abundance: -
CDR3aa: CASSLGQQYEQYF
CDR3nt: TGTGCCAGCAGCTTGGGACAACAATACGAGCAGTACTTC

j_gene: TRBJ1-6
d_gene: -
v_gene: TRBV5-1
abundance: -
CDR3aa: CASNRGGLDGSPLHF
CDR3nt: TGCGCCAGCAACCGCGGGGGGCTGGACGGTTCACCCCTCCACTTT

j_gene: TRBJ1-2
d_gene: -
v_gene: TRBV28
abundance: -
CDR3aa: CATKAGSVNYGYTF
CDR3nt: TGTGCCACCAAAGCGGGGAGTGTGAACTATGGCTACACCTTC

j_gene: TRBJ2-1
d_gene: TRBD1
v_gene: TRBV5-1
abundance: -
CDR3aa: CASRPTRDSSYNEQFF
CDR3nt: TGCGCCAGCAGGCCTACCCGGGACAGCAGTTACAATGAGCAGTTCTTC

j_gene: TRBJ2-6
d_gene: -
v_gene: TRBV7-9
abundance: -
CDR3aa: CASSNWANVLTF
CDR3nt: TGTGCCAGCAGTAACTGGGCCAACGTCCTGACTTTC

j_gene: TRBJ2-7
d_gene: TRBD1
v_gene: TRBV28
abundance: -
CDR3aa: CASATGTGDWEQYF
CDR3nt: TGTGCCAGCGCGACCGGGACAGGGGATTGGGAGCAGTACTTC

j_gene: TRBJ1-5
d_gene: -
v_gene: TRBV28
abundance: -
CDR3aa: CASRFLVAGHSNQPQHF
CDR3nt: TGTGCCAGCAGGTTTCTGGTGGCAGGGCATAGCAATCAGCCCCAGCATTTT

j_gene: TRBJ2-7
d_gene: TRBD1
v_gene: TRBV10-1
abundance: -
CDR3aa: CASSDSGQGSDEQYF
CDR3nt: TGCGCCAGCAGTGATTCGGGACAGGGTAGCGACGAGCAGTACTTC

j_gene: TRBJ2-5
d_gene: -
v_gene: TRBV29-1
abundance: -
CDR3aa: CSVGASEVTQYF
CDR3nt: TGCAGCGTTGGTGCTTCGGAGGTGACCCAGTACTTC

j_gene: TRBJ1-1
d_gene: -
v_gene: TRBV6-5
abundance: -
CDR3aa: CASTRGGLTEAFF
CDR3nt: TGTGCCAGCACTAGGGGCGGTTTAACTGAAGCTTTCTTT

j_gene: TRBJ2-7
d_gene: TRBD1
v_gene: TRBV19
abundance: -
CDR3aa: CASSMTGIMGEQYF
CDR3nt: TGTGCCAGTAGTATGACAGGGATTATGGGCGAGCAGTACTTC

j_gene: TRBJ2-5
d_gene: -
v_gene: TRBV7-8
abundance: once
CDR3aa: CASSPGVGIGTQYF
CDR3nt: TGTGCCAGCAGCCCAGGTGTTGGTATTGGGACCCAGTACTTC

j_gene: TRBJ2-2
d_gene: TRBD2
v_gene: TRBV5-1
abundance: -
CDR3aa: CASTRTSGGAGELFF
CDR3nt: TGCGCCAGCACCCGGACTAGCGGGGGCGCCGGGGAGCTGTTTTTT

j_gene: TRBJ2-2
d_gene: TRBD2
v_gene: TRBV7-3
abundance: few
CDR3aa: CASSRLAGAVPGELFF
CDR3nt: TGTGCCAGCAGCCGACTAGCGGGAGCGGTTCCCGGGGAGCTGTTTTTT

j_gene: TRBJ2-6
d_gene: -
v_gene: TRBV30
abundance: -
CDR3aa: CAWSHETFPSGANVLTF
CDR3nt: TGTGCCTGGAGTCACGAGACATTCCCCTCTGGGGCCAACGTCCTGACTTTC

j_gene: TRBJ1-3
d_gene: TRBD1
v_gene: TRBV19
abundance: few
CDR3aa: CASSIGTGHGNTIYF
CDR3nt: TGTGCCAGTAGTATCGGGACAGGGCACGGAAACACCATATATTTT

j_gene: TRBJ2-2
d_gene: -
v_gene: TRBV18
abundance: -
CDR3aa: CASSPSSLADPYTGELFF
CDR3nt: TGTGCCAGCTCACCGTCTTCACTAGCCGATCCGTACACCGGGGAGCTGTTTTTT

j_gene: TRBJ2-5
d_gene: -
v_gene: TRBV5-1
abundance: -
CDR3aa: CASRWEYQETQYF
CDR3nt: TGCGCCAGCAGATGGGAGTACCAAGAGACCCAGTACTTC

j_gene: TRBJ2-1
d_gene: TRBD2
v_gene: TRBV4-2
abundance: -
CDR3aa: CASSQPQRGGYNEQFF
CDR3nt: TGTGCCAGCAGCCAACCTCAGCGGGGGGGGTACAATGAGCAGTTCTTC

j_gene: TRBJ1-3
d_gene: -
v_gene: TRBV27
abundance: -
CDR3aa: CASRPAGSPNTIYF
CDR3nt: TGTGCCAGCAGACCTGCAGGGTCTCCAAACACCATATATTTT

j_gene: TRBJ1-6
d_gene: -
v_gene: TRBV21-1
abundance: -
CDR3aa: CASSCAGSGNSPLHF
CDR3nt: TGTGCCAGCAGCTGTGCAGGGTCCGGTAATTCACCCCTCCACTTT

j_gene: TRBJ2-7
d_gene: -
v_gene: TRBV19
abundance: -
CDR3aa: CASSIPSDGSSYEQYF
CDR3nt: TGTGCCAGTAGTATTCCCTCGGACGGGAGCTCCTACGAGCAGTACTTC

j_gene: TRBJ1-5
d_gene: TRBD1
v_gene: TRBV6-5
abundance: -
CDR3aa: CASRGQDYSNQPQHF
CDR3nt: TGTGCCAGCAGGGGACAGGACTATAGCAATCAGCCCCAGCATTTT

j_gene: TRBJ1-1
d_gene: -
v_gene: TRBV7-3
abundance: -
CDR3aa: CASSPAAGGPEAFF
CDR3nt: TGTGCCAGCAGCCCGGCCGCGGGGGGGCCTGAAGCTTTCTTT

j_gene: TRBJ2-3
d_gene: -
v_gene: TRBV2
abundance: -
CDR3aa: CAHGYSTDTQYF
CDR3nt: TGTGCCCACGGTTACAGCACAGATACGCAGTATTTT

j_gene: TRBJ1-2
d_gene: -
v_gene: TRBV2
abundance: few
CDR3aa: CASSDTTLYGYTF
CDR3nt: TGTGCCAGCAGTGACACTACGCTCTATGGCTACACCTTC

j_gene: TRBJ1-6
d_gene: -
v_gene: TRBV6-1
abundance: few
CDR3aa: CASSEGVNNSPLHF
CDR3nt: TGTGCCAGCAGTGAGGGAGTAAATAATTCACCCCTCCACTTT

j_gene: TRBJ1-4
d_gene: TRBD1
v_gene: TRBV4-2
abundance: -
CDR3aa: CASSQGQLATNEKLFF
CDR3nt: TGTGCCAGCAGCCAGGGACAGCTTGCAACTAATGAAAAACTGTTTTTT

j_gene: TRBJ2-7
d_gene: TRBD2
v_gene: TRBV3-1/TRBV3-2
abundance: -
CDR3aa: CASSLPGLPYEQYF
CDR3nt: TGTGCCAGCAGCCTACCGGGACTACCTTACGAGCAGTACTTC

j_gene: TRBJ2-2
d_gene: TRBD2
v_gene: TRBV4-1
abundance: once
CDR3aa: CASSQGPGGGGAGELFF
CDR3nt: TGCGCCAGCAGCCAAGGGCCTGGCGGGGGAGGCGCCGGGGAGCTGTTTTTT

j_gene: TRBJ2-7
d_gene: TRBD2
v_gene: TRBV7-2
abundance: -
CDR3aa: CASSWGLAGNYEQYF
CDR3nt: TGTGCCAGCAGCTGGGGACTAGCGGGAAACTACGAGCAGTACTTC

j_gene: TRBJ2-7
d_gene: TRBD1
v_gene: TRBV5-1
abundance: -
CDR3aa: CASSGGTGVSYEQYF
CDR3nt: TGCGCCAGCAGCGGCGGGACAGGGGTCTCCTACGAGCAGTACTTC

j_gene: TRBJ2-3
d_gene: -
v_gene: TRBV18
abundance: -
CDR3aa: CASSPSRRTSTDTQYF
CDR3nt: TGTGCCAGCTCACCATCAAGGCGGACTAGCACAGATACGCAGTATTTT

j_gene: TRBJ1-4
d_gene: TRBD1
v_gene: TRBV5-1
abundance: -
CDR3aa: CASMTGPGEKLFF
CDR3nt: TGCGCCAGCATGACAGGGCCCGGCGAAAAACTGTTTTTT

j_gene: TRBJ1-2
d_gene: -
v_gene: TRBV28
abundance: -
CDR3aa: CASSFAGVNRYTF
CDR3nt: TGTGCCAGCAGTTTTGCGGGGGTCAATCGCTACACCTTC

j_gene: TRBJ1-4
d_gene: -
v_gene: TRBV27
abundance: few
CDR3aa: CASSPQWQGPSGNEKLFF
CDR3nt: TGTGCCAGCAGTCCCCAGTGGCAGGGCCCCTCGGGTAATGAAAAACTGTTTTTT

j_gene: TRBJ2-3
d_gene: -
v_gene: TRBV5-1
abundance: -
CDR3aa: CASSLPSTGSTDTQYF
CDR3nt: TGCGCCAGCAGCTTGCCCTCTACAGGGAGCACAGATACGCAGTATTTT

j_gene: TRBJ2-7
d_gene: TRBD2
v_gene: TRBV29-1
abundance: -
CDR3aa: CSVAGLAGAYEQYF
CDR3nt: TGCAGCGTAGCCGGACTAGCGGGAGCCTACGAGCAGTACTTC

j_gene: TRBJ2-7
d_gene: -
v_gene: TRBV2
abundance: -
CDR3aa: CASQYGDEQYF
CDR3nt: TGTGCCTCCCAGTACGGGGACGAGCAGTACTTC

j_gene: TRBJ2-1
d_gene: -
v_gene: TRBV28
abundance: few
CDR3aa: CASSGGPTNEQFF
CDR3nt: TGTGCCAGCAGTGGGGGCCCGACCAATGAGCAGTTCTTC

j_gene: TRBJ1-5
d_gene: -
v_gene: TRBV28
abundance: -
CDR3aa: CASSLGRLGNQPQHF
CDR3nt: TGTGCCAGCAGCTTGGGGCGCTTGGGCAATCAGCCCCAGCATTTT

j_gene: TRBJ2-1
d_gene: -
v_gene: TRBV7-3
abundance: -
CDR3aa: CASSPPGQRHNEQFF
CDR3nt: TGTGCCAGCAGCCCACCGGGACAAAGGCACAATGAGCAGTTCTTC

j_gene: TRBJ2-7
d_gene: -
v_gene: TRBV20-1
abundance: -
CDR3aa: CSASEPLTGRGYEQYF
CDR3nt: TGCAGTGCTAGTGAACCACTGACAGGTCGGGGATACGAGCAGTACTTC

j_gene: TRBJ1-2
d_gene: TRBD1
v_gene: TRBV19
abundance: -
CDR3aa: CASDRGGGYTF
CDR3nt: TGTGCCAGCGACAGGGGAGGTGGCTACACCTTC

j_gene: TRBJ2-1
d_gene: TRBD1
v_gene: TRBV28
abundance: once
CDR3aa: CASSLGTGGRAEQFF
CDR3nt: TGTGCCAGCAGTTTAGGCACAGGGGGCCGCGCTGAGCAGTTCTTC

j_gene: TRBJ2-7
d_gene: TRBD1
v_gene: TRBV11-2
abundance: -
CDR3aa: CASSSGQGREYEQYF
CDR3nt: TGTGCCAGCAGCTCCGGACAGGGGAGAGAGTACGAGCAGTACTTC

j_gene: TRBJ1-2
d_gene: -
v_gene: TRBV19
abundance: -
CDR3aa: CASSISAANYGYTF
CDR3nt: TGTGCCAGTAGTATTTCGGCGGCCAACTATGGCTACACCTTC